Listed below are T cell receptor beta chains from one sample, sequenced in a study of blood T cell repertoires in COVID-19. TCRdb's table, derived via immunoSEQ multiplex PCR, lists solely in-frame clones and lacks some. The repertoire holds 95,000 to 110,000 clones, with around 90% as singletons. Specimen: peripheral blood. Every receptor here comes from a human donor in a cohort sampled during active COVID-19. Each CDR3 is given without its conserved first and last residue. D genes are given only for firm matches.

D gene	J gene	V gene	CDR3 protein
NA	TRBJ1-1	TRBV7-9	ASSLWEGREFNTEAF
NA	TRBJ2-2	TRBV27	ASGADTNTGELF
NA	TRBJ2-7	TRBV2	ASSGTGGYYEQY
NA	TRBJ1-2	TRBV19	ASETPDYGYT
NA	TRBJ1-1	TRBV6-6	ASKDISSNTEAF
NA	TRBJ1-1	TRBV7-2	ASSPRAPIMNTEAF
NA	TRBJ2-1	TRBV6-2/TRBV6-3	ASSYSSTTGEQF
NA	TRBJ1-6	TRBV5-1	ASSWSVAASGSPLH
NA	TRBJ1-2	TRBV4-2	ASSELGQGYGYT
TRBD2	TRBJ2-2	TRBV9	ASSVASGRELF
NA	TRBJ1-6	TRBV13	ASSLKGQAASPLH
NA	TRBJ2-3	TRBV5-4	ASSNGGGNTQY
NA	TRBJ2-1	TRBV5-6	ASSAPSGDEQF
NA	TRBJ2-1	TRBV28	ASSFPSDNEQF
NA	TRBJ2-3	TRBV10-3	AIRRQN
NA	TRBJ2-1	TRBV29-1	SVDQGGDEQF
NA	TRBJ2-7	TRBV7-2	ASSFPPMEQY
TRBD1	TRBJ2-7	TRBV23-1	ASSPGPGQSSFNGQY
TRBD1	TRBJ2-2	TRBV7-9	ASSSGTGGGELF
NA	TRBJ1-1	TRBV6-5	ASRTWGNRYTEAF
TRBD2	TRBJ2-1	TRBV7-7	ASSYDRGEKQF
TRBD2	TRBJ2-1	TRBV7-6	ASSLVGLAGGSSYNEQF
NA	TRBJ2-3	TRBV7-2	ASSSDRFTDTQY
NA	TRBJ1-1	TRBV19	ASTTGITEAF
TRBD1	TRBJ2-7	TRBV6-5	ASSPRTQGAYEQY
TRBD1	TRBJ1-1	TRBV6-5	ASSWGGQGSTEAF
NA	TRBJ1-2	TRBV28	ASSYRLADGYT
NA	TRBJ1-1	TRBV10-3	AISEYDTGAANTEAF
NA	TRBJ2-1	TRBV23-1	ASSHDRYNYNEQF
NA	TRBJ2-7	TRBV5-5	ASSSLPGHPLGQY
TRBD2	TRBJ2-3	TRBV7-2	ASSLTLNPAGATDTQY
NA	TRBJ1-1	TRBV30	AWSTAMNTEAF
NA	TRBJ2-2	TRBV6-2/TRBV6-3	ASSYFGEIGTGELF
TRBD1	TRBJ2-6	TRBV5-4	ASSSTGFGANVLT
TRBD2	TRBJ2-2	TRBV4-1	ASSPFGGAWTGELF
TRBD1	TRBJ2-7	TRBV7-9	ASSLGEGASAYEQY
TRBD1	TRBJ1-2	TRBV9	ASSAPQGQWGDYGYT
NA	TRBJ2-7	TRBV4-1	ASSQTGGGRDEQY
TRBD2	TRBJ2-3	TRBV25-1	ASSETSGGALDTQY
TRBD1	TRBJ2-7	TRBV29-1	SVEVTGASSYEQY
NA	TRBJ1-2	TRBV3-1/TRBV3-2	ASSQAPPGGHNGYT
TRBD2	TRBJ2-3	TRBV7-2	ASERGTSGGTQY
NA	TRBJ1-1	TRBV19	ASSMVADTEAF
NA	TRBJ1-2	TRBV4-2	ASSQSLGGDVYGYT
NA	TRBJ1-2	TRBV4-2	ASSQGFGGSNYGYT
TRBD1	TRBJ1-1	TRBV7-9	ASSSERTGGPGRTEAF
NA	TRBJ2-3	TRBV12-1	ASSFVRGRIIAFTDTQY
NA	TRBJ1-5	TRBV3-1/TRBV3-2	ASSPGAGPQH
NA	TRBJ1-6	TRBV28	ASSATGTRSSPLH
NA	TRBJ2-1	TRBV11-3	ASSLGLNSYNEQF
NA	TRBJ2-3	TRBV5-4	ASSLPNTDTQY
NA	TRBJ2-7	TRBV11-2	ASTVGLDEQY
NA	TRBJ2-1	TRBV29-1	SVITRDTHSYNEQF
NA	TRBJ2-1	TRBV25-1	ASSESTITKNNEQF
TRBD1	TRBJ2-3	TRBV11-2	ASSFNRGTTDTQY
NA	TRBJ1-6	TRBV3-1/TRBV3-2	ASSQDPAFERSPLH
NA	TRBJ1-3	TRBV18	ASSPQDMSSGNTIY
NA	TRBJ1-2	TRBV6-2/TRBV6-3	ASSSIIHENYGYT
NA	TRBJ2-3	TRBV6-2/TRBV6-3	ASSRGSDTQY
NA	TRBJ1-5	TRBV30	AWKDRSYSNQPQH